The 18 T cell receptor beta chains given below trace back to one sample, sequenced in a study of cytomegalovirus exposure and HLA in healthy donors. A multiplex PCR was run with 60 Vbeta primers and 13 Jbeta primers. Assay: immunoSEQ multiplex PCR; the TCRdb copy retains only in-frame clones and omits some. The sample contains 95,000 to 100,000 clones, approximately 74% of which appear only once. Material for sequencing was PBMCs. The receptors come from a woman between 35 and 50 years old in good health and CMV-seronegative.

The chain recombines TRBV11-2 with TRBJ2-3; D might be TRBD1 (5 bases). CDR3 length: 16 amino acids. V lost 1 base to trimming and J lost 5 bases, with 16 bases between them. Germline-derived CDR1 and CDR2 are SGHAT and FQNNGV. CDR3 protein: CASSLVSGKQGDTQYF. DNA for the CDR3: TGTGCCAGCAGCTTAGTTTCTGGGAAGCAGGGAGATACGCAGTATTTT.

This sequence joins TRBV5-1 and TRBJ2-7; 9 bases are a match to TRBD1. The CDR3 is made up of 16 amino acids. The germline CDR1 and CDR2 sequences are SGHRS and YFSETQ. V gave up 5 bases and J gave up 5 bases; unmatched junction bases: 14. This CDR3 reads CASRRGTGTNNDEQYF. The CDR3 DNA sequence: TGCGCCAGCAGGAGGGGGACAGGGACGAATAATGACGAGCAGTACTTC.

This chain connects TRBV27 to TRBJ2-5, with 7 bases matching TRBD1. CDR3 length equals 17 residues. The V segment lost 4 bases and the J segment 2 bases; nucleotides outside the gene matches: 13. The germline V gene has CDR1 MNHEY and CDR2 SMNVEV (reference sequence). CDR3 sequence: CASSSTVKTGTQETQYF. CDR3 DNA sequence: TGTGCCAGCAGTTCCACGGTCAAGACAGGGACACAAGAGACCCAGTACTTC.

The CDR3 DNA sequence: TGTGCCAGCAAGAAATATCAGGGGTCCCCCTACGAGCAGTACTTC. It translates to CASKKYQGSPYEQYF. V is TRBV28 and J is TRBJ2-7; D is possibly TRBD1 (6 bases). V was clipped by 7 bases and J by 2 bases, with 18 bases between them. The CDR3 runs 15 residues. Germline CDR1 MDHEN, CDR2 SYDVKM.

The chain is built from TRBV5-1 and TRBJ2-3; 7 bases fit TRBD1. V trimming: 6 bases; J trimming: 1 base; junction bases outside the gene matches: 11. Germline lookup yields CDR1 SGHRS and CDR2 YFSETQ. This CDR3 spans 16 amino acids. CDR3 nucleotide sequence: TGCGCCAGCACTCCTTGGGCAGGGGGAGGCACAGATACGCAGTATTTT. Translation gives CASTPWAGGGTDTQYF.

This clone was picked up a small number of times. The CDR3 here is CASSFEGTGKFWVGQPQHF. CDR3 in DNA: TGTGCCAGCAGCTTCGAGGGGACAGGGAAGTTTTGGGTAGGGCAGCCCCAGCATTTT. This chain joins TRBV7-9 and TRBJ1-5; 9 nucleotides agree with TRBD1. Germline V gene sequence: CDR1 SEHNR, CDR2 FQNEAQ (reference sequence). The CDR3 covers 19 residues. V trimming: 3 bases; J trimming: 7 bases; junction bases outside the gene matches: 19.

The chain couples TRBV14 to TRBJ2-5, with D perhaps TRBD1 (6 bases). The CDR3 covers 14 residues. V gave up 3 bases and J gave up 2 bases, with 10 bases separating them. Germline lookup yields CDR1 SGHDN and CDR2 FVKESK. The CDR3 region is CASSHLTGQETQYF. In DNA, the CDR3 is TGTGCCAGCAGCCATCTAACAGGGCAAGAGACCCAGTACTTC. Filled out from reference TRBV14 and TRBJ2-5, the complete variable domain reads EAGVTQFPSHSVIEKGQTVTLRCDPISGHDNLYWYRRVMGKEIKFLLHFVKESKQDESGMPNNRFLAERTGGTYSTLKVQPAELEDSGVYFCASSHLTGQETQYFGPGTRLLVL.

CDR3 sequence (DNA): TGTGCCAGCAGTTCCCCGGGACTAGCGGGGGGGCGTACCGGGGAGCTGTTTTTT. Translating it yields CASSSPGLAGGRTGELFF. The chain links TRBV7-2 to TRBJ2-2, with 16 nucleotides matching TRBD2. The CDR3 covers 18 residues. Germline lookup yields CDR1 SGHTA and CDR2 FQGNSA. Losses at the gene ends were 6 bases for V and 5 bases for J; bases not matched to a gene: 9.

The chain couples TRBV15 to TRBJ2-5; 9 nucleotides agree with TRBD2. J was trimmed by 0 bases and V by 1 base; bases with no gene match: 6. Germline assignment: CDR1 LNHNV and CDR2 YYDKDF (reference sequence). The CDR3 totals 17 residues. This chain's CDR3 is CATSRGTGGGDQETQYF. The CDR3 DNA reads as TGTGCCACCAGCAGAGGGACAGGCGGGGGGGACCAAGAGACCCAGTACTTC. The full variable domain, its missing parts supplied by reference TRBV15 and TRBJ2-5, is DAMVIQNPRYQVTQFGKPVTLSCSQTLNHNVMYWYQQKSSQAPKLLFHYYDKDFNNEADTPDNFQSRRPNTSFCFLDIRSPGLGDTAMYLCATSRGTGGGDQETQYFGPGTRLLVL.

This clone appeared once. The chain employs TRBV10-3 and TRBJ1-2; D is undetermined. V was trimmed by 8 bases and J by 1 base, leaving 11 bases between them. The CDR3 covers 13 residues. Per germline, CDR1 ENHRY and CDR2 SYGVKD. CDR3 loop: CAIPGKYNYGYTF. The CDR3 DNA reads TGTGCCATCCCGGGGAAATATAACTATGGCTACACCTTC.

The gene calls are TRBV28 and TRBJ1-2, with 8 bases fitting TRBD1. The CDR3 spans 13 residues. V trimming: 10 bases; J trimming: 3 bases; junction bases outside the gene matches: 7. CDR1 and CDR2 (germline): MDHEN, SYDVKM. The CDR3 DNA sequence: TGTGCCACCCGGACAGGGCAAGACTATGGCTACACCTTC. Translated: CATRTGQDYGYTF.

The chain is built from TRBV28 and TRBJ2-7; TRBD1 is a possible D gene (6 bases). The CDR3 runs 16 residues. V gave up 0 bases and J gave up 4 bases, with 16 bases separating them. Germline loops: CDR1 MDHEN, CDR2 SYDVKM. As DNA, the CDR3 is TGTGCCAGCAGTTTATGGGACAGTCTAGCTCAATACGAGCAGTACTTC. Its protein product is CASSLWDSLAQYEQYF.

This chain uses TRBV5-1 with TRBJ1-1; possible D gene TRBD1, 5 bases. Trimming removed 1 base at V and 1 base at J, with 8 bases between. The CDR3 contains 14 residues. Looked up from germline, CDR1 is SGHRS and CDR2 is YFSETQ. DNA of the CDR3: TGCGCCAGCAGCTTGCCCGGGGGGAACACTGAAGCTTTCTTT. Residues: CASSLPGGNTEAFF.

The CDR3 nucleotides are TGTGCCATCAGTGATCAGGCAGGATCTGGAAACACCATATATTTT. This gives the protein CAISDQAGSGNTIYF. The V and J genes are TRBV10-3 and TRBJ1-3; no definite D call. The germline V and J ends were trimmed by 3 bases and 1 base, with 10 bases remaining between them. Germline V gives CDR1 ENHRY, CDR2 SYGVKD. This CDR3 is 15 amino acids long.

The chain combines TRBV6-5 with TRBJ2-5; 7 bases fit TRBD2. The CDR3 is 13 residues long. The V segment lost 4 bases and the J segment 3 bases; nucleotides outside the gene matches: 2. Germline V gene sequence: CDR1 MNHEY, CDR2 SVGAGI. CDR3 region: CASSWGGEETQYF. The CDR3 region has the DNA TGTGCCAGCAGTTGGGGGGGGGAAGAGACCCAGTACTTC.

The chain carries TRBV28 and TRBJ1-2; 7 bases align to TRBD1. Germline V gene lookup returns CDR1 MDHEN and CDR2 SYDVKM. Trimming at V came to 3 bases and at J to 7 bases, leaving 8 bases not matched to a gene. The CDR3 contains 14 residues. As DNA, the CDR3 is TGTGCCAGCAGTTTCCCAGGGGGATTCCCTGGCTACACCTTC. It encodes CASSFPGGFPGYTF.

This clone was observed a handful of times. J is TRBJ1-5 and V is TRBV7-2; 10 bases match TRBD1. The V gene's germline CDR1 is SGHTA and CDR2 FQGNSA. The ends lost 5 bases at V and 1 base at J; junction bases unmatched: 11. The CDR3 length is 18 residues. The DNA of the CDR3 is TGTGCCAGCAGCCAAGGACAGGGGGGTGGTTTAAGCAATCAGCCCCAGCATTTT. It yields the protein CASSQGQGGGLSNQPQHF. The full variable domain, with the rest looked up from reference TRBV7-2 and TRBJ1-5, is GAGVSQSPSNKVTEKGKDVELRCDPISGHTALYWYRQSLGQGLEFLIYFQGNSAPDKSGLPSDRFSAERTGGSVSTLTIQRTQQEDSAVYLCASSQGQGGGLSNQPQHFGDGTRLSIL.

This clone was observed once. The CDR3 protein is CASSLGQGTGELFF. In DNA, the CDR3 is TGTGCCAGCAGTTTGGGCCAGGGGACCGGGGAGCTGTTTTTT. The chain links TRBV28 to TRBJ2-2; D possibly corresponds to TRBD1 (6 bases). The length of the CDR3 is 14 residues. Germline V gene sequence: CDR1 MDHEN, CDR2 SYDVKM. Between the trimmed V and J ends, which lost 3 bases and 5 bases, there was a span of 10 bases.